This T cell receptor (beta chain) was identified in a study of blood T cell repertoires in COVID-19. As for the study in general: Spain, Italy and the United States supplied samples that represented acute and convalescent COVID-19. The cDNA or gDNA used as material had been derived from T cells, B-cell-depleted T cells, or PBMCs.

The Seattle patients, enrolled during active infection, were followed longitudinally. Germline V gives CDR1 KGHSH, CDR2 LQKENI. The V end was cut by 3 bases, the J end by 3 bases, with 11 bases between. This CDR3 spans 14 amino acids. Per the original data handling: Amplification from reference gene primers served as the basis for estimated nucleated cell counts. Repertoires were generated with immunoSEQ multiplex PCR, while TCRdb's copy carries only in-frame clones and drops some. The V and J calls and clone size were taken over from that table, and D and trimming were inferred from the DNA. Here the sample spans 85,000 to 100,000 clones, roughly four fifths being singletons.

Material: peripheral blood. The chain joins TRBV18 to TRBJ1-1; the D gene is possibly TRBD1 (5 bases). This receptor was obtained from a man older than 75 with COVID-19, enrolled during active disease. CDR3: CASSPETGHTEAFF. Written as DNA, the CDR3 is TGTGCCAGCTCACCGGAAACAGGCCACACTGAAGCTTTCTTT.